The 18 T cell receptor beta chains listed next were all sequenced from one sample in a study of T cells after yellow fever vaccination. In TCRdb, the 5' RACE reads were re-called with MiXCR into one record per CDR3 protein. The repertoire holds 350,000 to 550,000 distinct CDR3 sequences, with approximately 18% as singletons. This specimen consisted of PBMCs, obtained before the yellow fever booster vaccination. The receptor set was obtained from a man aged 18 to 30 who received the YFV17D yellow fever vaccine.

The rearrangement joins TRBV20-1 to TRBJ2-2; 9 positions match TRBD1. CDR3 length: 13 residues. The trim removed 6 bases at V and 6 bases at J, leaving 5 bases unmatched. Looked up from germline, CDR1 is DFQATT and CDR2 is SNEGSKA (reference sequence). The CDR3 loop reads CSARDRVAGELFF. CDR3 coding DNA: TGCAGTGCCCGGGACAGGGTGGCCGGGGAGCTGTTTTTT.

This clonotype was seen more than once but under ten times. The J gene is TRBJ2-5, the V gene TRBV24-1, with D possibly being TRBD2 (6 bases). The CDR3 sequence is 13 residues long. Germline CDR1 KGHDR, CDR2 SFDVKD. Trimming took 3 bases from V and 8 from J, leaving 12 bases between them. The CDR3 sequence: CATSDPGEVTQYF. In DNA form, the CDR3 reads TGTGCCACCAGTGATCCGGGGGAAGTTACCCAGTACTTC.

This clonotype was seen more than once but under ten times. The CDR3 is CASTTGPKNTEAFF. CDR3 DNA sequence: TGTGCCAGCACCACGGGACCGAAGAACACTGAAGCTTTCTTT. V is TRBV6-5 and J is TRBJ1-1; D is possibly TRBD1 (5 bases). The CDR3 is 14 amino acids. The germline V and J ends were trimmed by 7 bases and 1 base, with 13 bases remaining between them. Germline V gene sequence: CDR1 MNHEY, CDR2 SVGAGI.

There are a few counts of this clonotype. The chain carries TRBV5-1 and TRBJ1-1; TRBD1 is a possible D gene (5 bases). Germline V lookup: CDR1 SGHRS, CDR2 YFSETQ. The CDR3 length is 15 residues. The germline V and J ends were trimmed by 4 bases and 2 bases, with 15 bases remaining between them. The CDR3 region has the DNA TGCGCCAGCAGCGCAACCGGGACGGACAACACTGAAGCTTTCTTT. The encoded protein is CASSATGTDNTEAFF.

The V call is TRBV7-9, the J call TRBJ2-1; D gene ambiguous. This CDR3 spans 14 amino acids. CDR1 and CDR2 (germline): SEHNR, FQNEAQ (reference sequence). V was shortened by 5 bases and J by 8 bases, with 16 bases between the two germline ends. The CDR3 reads CASSKGLGKDEQFF. The CDR3 DNA sequence: TGTGCCAGCAGCAAAGGCCTTGGGAAGGATGAGCAGTTCTTC. The full variable domain, with the rest looked up from reference TRBV7-9 and TRBJ2-1, is DTGVSQNPRHKITKRGQNVTFRCDPISEHNRLYWYRQTLGQGPEFLTYFQNEAQLEKSRLLSDRFSAERPKGSFSTLEIQRTEQGDSAMYLCASSKGLGKDEQFFGPGTRLTVL.

This clonotype was observed once. The chain has TRBV29-1 and TRBJ2-7; 11 bases are shared with TRBD1. CDR3 size: 12 residues. Germline values: CDR1 SQVTM, CDR2 ANQGSEA. Trimming removed 2 bases from V and 12 bases from J; junction bases left unmatched: 6. CDR3 in amino acids: CSVESGQGGPYF. The CDR3, as DNA: TGCAGCGTTGAATCGGGACAGGGGGGCCCGTACTTC.

The sample holds a few counts of this clonotype. V gene TRBV14 combines with J gene TRBJ1-1; 12 bases are a match to TRBD1. Trimming cost V 3 bases and J 3 bases; bases outside gene matches: 11. CDR1 and CDR2 (germline): SGHDN, FVKESK. This CDR3 comprises 18 residues. CDR3 sequence (DNA): TGTGCCAGCAGCCAGAATCCGGGACAGGGGGCAAAGGACACTGAAGCTTTCTTT. Protein product: CASSQNPGQGAKDTEAFF.

This clonotype turned up a few times. The V call is TRBV14, the J call TRBJ2-1; TRBD1 might be the D (7 bases). Germline-derived CDR1 and CDR2 are SGHDN and FVKESK. Deletions cut 3 bases from V and 0 bases from J, with 12 bases between. This CDR3 is built from 16 residues. The CDR3 nucleotides are TGTGCCAGCAGCCAGGCGGGACAGCCCTCCTACAATGAGCAGTTCTTC. The encoded protein is CASSQAGQPSYNEQFF. The full variable domain, its missing parts supplied by reference TRBV14 and TRBJ2-1, is EAGVTQFPSHSVIEKGQTVTLRCDPISGHDNLYWYRRVMGKEIKFLLHFVKESKQDESGMPNNRFLAERTGGTYSTLKVQPAELEDSGVYFCASSQAGQPSYNEQFFGPGTRLTVL.

The gene calls are TRBV28 and TRBJ2-2; 7 bases fit TRBD1. This CDR3 has 17 amino acids. The germline CDR1 and CDR2 sequences are MDHEN and SYDVKM. V dropped 2 bases and J dropped 3; count of bases not matched to a gene: 9. The CDR3 nucleotides read TGTGCCAGCAGTTTAATTTACAGGGGAACAGACACCGGGGAGCTGTTTTTT. It translates to CASSLIYRGTDTGELFF.

This clonotype was found a few times. The gene calls are TRBV7-9 and TRBJ2-3; 9 bases align to TRBD1. Germline values: CDR1 SEHNR, CDR2 FQNEAQ (reference sequence). J lost 0 bases, V lost 5 bases, and 6 bases had no gene match. The CDR3 has 16 residues. The CDR3 nucleotides read TGTGCCAGCAGCCCAGTAGGGACAGGGAGCACAGATACGCAGTATTTT. It codes for CASSPVGTGSTDTQYF.

In this sample, this clonotype turned up many times. The V gene is TRBV12-3 or TRBV12-4, the J gene TRBJ1-2; D is ambiguous. The CDR3 extends over 13 amino acids. The V end lost 2 bases, the J end lost 4 bases, and 8 bases lay between the germline ends. CDR3 DNA: TGTGCCAGCAGTTTAATGAGGGTCTATGGCTACACCTTC. It is translated as CASSLMRVYGYTF.

In its sample, this clonotype was seen a few times. The CDR3 nucleotides are TGTGCCACCAGTAGCTGGGCTGGGAACACAGATACGCAGTATTTT. This sequence encodes CATSSWAGNTDTQYF. The rearrangement uses TRBV24-1 and TRBJ2-3; no definite D call. Trimming removed 6 bases at V and 2 bases at J, with 14 bases between. In germline, CDR1 is KGHDR, CDR2 SFDVKD. This CDR3 spans 15 amino acids.

The J gene is TRBJ1-2, the V gene TRBV5-6, with D unclear. Germline CDR1 SGHDT, CDR2 YYEEEE. V lost 3 bases and J lost 2, with 11 bases in between. The CDR3 length is 14 residues. The DNA of the CDR3 is TGTGCCAGCAGCTCCGGTTGGATAAACTATGGCTACACCTTC. Amino acid sequence: CASSSGWINYGYTF.

The chain has TRBV27 and TRBJ2-5; D perhaps matches TRBD1 (6 bases). The CDR3 has 14 amino acids. V lost 6 bases, J lost 11 bases, and 22 bases lay in between. Germline V gene data show CDR1 as MNHEY and CDR2 as SMNVEV (reference sequence). In DNA form, the CDR3 reads TGTGCCAGCAGGGGCGGGCAGGGGCGGATGGGACAGTACTTC. It encodes CASRGGQGRMGQYF.

The sample holds one count of this clonotype. The chain links TRBV6-5 to TRBJ2-2; tentative D call: TRBD1 (6 bases). CDR3 length equals 16 residues. Per germline, CDR1 MNHEY and CDR2 SVGAGI. The V gene lost 2 bases and the J gene lost 5 bases, with 15 bases spanning the gap. CDR3 protein: CASSYGDRPMTGELFF. DNA for the CDR3: TGTGCCAGCAGTTACGGTGACAGGCCTATGACCGGGGAGCTGTTTTTT.

A few counts support this clonotype. This CDR3 is CASFSRDRLTDEQFF. The CDR3 DNA sequence: TGTGCCAGTTTTTCCAGGGACAGGTTAACGGATGAGCAGTTCTTC. This rearrangement joins TRBV6-2 or TRBV6-3 to TRBJ2-1, with 8 bases lining up with TRBD1. The V gene's germline CDR1 is MNHEY and CDR2 SVGEGT. There are 15 residues in the CDR3. The ends lost 9 bases at V and 8 bases at J; junction bases unmatched: 15.

This clonotype was detected ten times or more. This chain links TRBV7-2 with TRBJ2-5; D is undetermined. The CDR3 has 12 residues. The germline V gene has CDR1 SGHTA and CDR2 FQGNSA. V lost 2 bases and J 3 bases, leaving 4 bases between the germline ends. CDR3 amino acids: CASSLWKETQYF. The CDR3 coding sequence is TGTGCCAGCAGCTTATGGAAAGAGACCCAGTACTTC.

This clonotype turned up a few times. The V gene is TRBV7-2, the J gene TRBJ1-2, with 8 bases identical to TRBD1. Trimming cost V 6 bases and J 3 bases; bases outside gene matches: 9. The CDR3 extends over 15 amino acids. In germline, CDR1 is SGHTA, CDR2 FQGNSA. CDR3 nucleotides: TGTGCCAGCAGGCCTCCGGGACAGGACCACTATGGCTACACCTTC. Its translation is CASRPPGQDHYGYTF. The full variable domain, its missing parts supplied by reference TRBV7-2 and TRBJ1-2, is GAGVSQSPSNKVTEKGKDVELRCDPISGHTALYWYRQSLGQGLEFLIYFQGNSAPDKSGLPSDRFSAERTGGSVSTLTIQRTQQEDSAVYLCASRPPGQDHYGYTFGSGTRLTVV.